The subject of this entry is one TCR beta chain. Germline V CDR1 and CDR2: MDHEN, SYDVKM. The germline V and J ends were trimmed by 3 bases and 1 base, with 9 bases remaining between them. The CDR3 has 15 amino acids. The study ran the assay at deep level. The data were produced by immunoSEQ multiplex PCR, yet TCRdb's version contains in-frame clones alone and is incomplete. In the table there are approximately 530,000 clones, about 96% of which are singletons. The data originate from a study of shared clonotypes between healthy human individuals. Study-wide background: Sampling drew on donors who were two women and a few men aged 18 to 49.

Adult Caucasians living in Nashville, Tennessee made up all of the donors. What was sequenced was naive CD4+ T cells sorted from blood. As to subset: CD45RA+ positively selected. J is TRBJ2-2 and V is TRBV28; D is unresolved. The clonotype originates from a woman in her 30s in good health. The CDR3 DNA reads TGTGCCAGCAGTTTGTCACACAGGAACACCGGGGAGCTGTTTTTT. As protein: CASSLSHRNTGELFF.